This is a list of T cell receptor beta chains from one sample in a study of blood T cell repertoires in COVID-19. Here immunoSEQ multiplex PCR was the method, and the copy in TCRdb shows in-frame clones only, minus some. The sample lists roughly 100,000 clones, 87% occurring once. The sequencing input was peripheral blood. Receptors originate from a man aged 50-59 years in a cohort sampled during active COVID-19. The CDR3 runs from the conserved cysteine through the conserved F or W. A D gene is named only where the DNA matches it firmly. The size of a clone is reported for some rows only, either as once, few or many, or as a class for expanded clones.

J gene | V gene | D gene | clone size | CDR3 protein | CDR3 DNA
TRBJ1-1 | TRBV18 | - | few | CASSRERTEAFF | TGTGCCAGCTCTCGGGAAAGGACTGAAGCTTTCTTT
TRBJ1-2 | TRBV2 | - | - | CASSMTEANYGYTF | TGTGCCAGCAGTATGACGGAGGCTAACTATGGCTACACCTTC
TRBJ1-5 | TRBV2 | - | - | CASSPISGGGQPQHF | TGTGCCAGCAGCCCCATATCGGGCGGAGGTCAGCCCCAGCATTTT
TRBJ1-1 | TRBV4-1 | - | - | CASSQELGGSLNTEAFF | TGCGCCAGCAGCCAAGAGCTTGGGGGGTCCCTTAACACTGAAGCTTTCTTT
TRBJ1-4 | TRBV4-2 | - | - | CASSQDSSNEKLFF | TGTGCCAGCAGCCAGGACAGCTCCAATGAAAAACTGTTTTTT
TRBJ2-3 | TRBV2 | TRBD2 | - | CASWAGGTDTQYF | TGTGCCAGTTGGGCGGGAGGCACAGATACGCAGTATTTT
TRBJ2-7 | TRBV5-6 | - | - | CASSFGVSVGNYEQYF | TGTGCCAGCAGCTTTGGAGTCTCCGTCGGGAATTACGAGCAGTACTTC
TRBJ2-7 | TRBV5-5 | TRBD1 | few | CASSWTGNEQYF | TGTGCCAGCAGTTGGACAGGGAACGAGCAGTACTTC
TRBJ1-4 | TRBV5-1 | TRBD1 | - | CASSRWDRGEKLFF | TGCGCCAGCAGTCGGTGGGACAGGGGTGAAAAACTGTTTTTT
TRBJ2-7 | TRBV7-2 | - | - | CASSLGGDPLGYEQYF | TGTGCCAGCAGCTTAGGGGGCGACCCGCTAGGGTACGAGCAGTACTTC
TRBJ2-2 | TRBV7-2 | - | - | CASSLYSLPRGTGELFF | TGTGCCAGCAGCTTATATTCGCTACCTCGAGGCACCGGGGAGCTGTTTTTT
TRBJ1-3 | TRBV4-1 | - | - | CASSSDEGRGSGNTIYF | TGCGCCAGCAGCTCCGACGAAGGGAGGGGCTCTGGAAACACCATATATTTT
TRBJ1-1 | TRBV28 | - | - | CASSLTQWNTEAFF | TGTGCCAGCAGTTTAACCCAGTGGAACACTGAAGCTTTCTTT
TRBJ1-1 | TRBV19 | TRBD1 | - | CASSTDRVPGTEAFF | TGTGCCAGTAGTACTGACAGGGTTCCTGGCACTGAAGCTTTCTTT
TRBJ2-3 | TRBV11-1 | - | - | CASSESAGKVNTQYF | TGTGCCAGCAGCGAGTCGGCAGGGAAGGTAAATACGCAGTATTTT
TRBJ2-3 | TRBV13 | - | - | CASSFVPSPISSTDTQYF | TGTGCCAGCAGCTTCGTACCTAGCCCGATTTCTAGCACAGATACGCAGTATTTT
TRBJ2-5 | TRBV4-1 | - | - | CASSQYGGRRQETQYF | TGCGCCAGCAGCCAATACGGGGGGCGCAGACAAGAGACCCAGTACTTC
TRBJ1-5 | TRBV19 | TRBD1 | - | CATTPGTDVLTQHF | TGTGCCACCACACCCGGGACAGATGTGCTCACCCAGCATTTT
TRBJ2-5 | TRBV2 | - | few | CASSWARKETQYF | TGTGCCAGCAGTTGGGCCCGAAAAGAGACCCAGTACTTC
TRBJ1-6 | TRBV19 | - | once | CASNPGGPLGPLHF | TGTGCCAGTAATCCGGGGGGTCCATTAGGCCCCCTCCACTTT
TRBJ1-4 | TRBV5-1 | TRBD1 | - | CASSSTGAVNEKLFF | TGCGCCAGCAGTTCTACAGGGGCAGTTAATGAAAAACTGTTTTTT
TRBJ1-1 | TRBV28 | TRBD1 | - | CATGTGANTEAFF | TGTGCCACCGGGACAGGGGCCAACACTGAAGCTTTCTTT
TRBJ1-6 | TRBV9 | TRBD1 | once | CASSVEGTGVSPLHF | TGTGCCAGCAGCGTAGAGGGGACAGGGGTCTCACCCCTCCACTTT
TRBJ1-1 | TRBV12-3/TRBV12-4 | - | - | CASSFPGTEAFF | TGTGCCAGCAGTTTCCCGGGCACTGAAGCTTTCTTT
TRBJ1-6 | TRBV28 | - | - | CASRKSSYNSPLHF | TGTGCCAGCAGGAAGAGCTCCTATAATTCACCCCTCCACTTT
TRBJ1-1 | TRBV4-1 | - | - | CASSSGTMNTEAFF | TGCGCCAGCAGCTCGGGGACTATGAACACTGAAGCTTTCTTT
TRBJ2-3 | TRBV14 | - | - | CASSQRVTDTQYF | TGTGCCAGCAGCCAGAGAGTTACAGATACGCAGTATTTT
TRBJ2-3 | TRBV5-6 | TRBD1 | - | CASSLAQGTDTQYF | TGTGCCAGCAGCTTGGCACAGGGGACAGATACGCAGTATTTT
TRBJ2-3 | TRBV4-3 | - | - | CASSQEVGGGAGDTQYF | TGCGCCAGCAGCCAAGAGGTTGGAGGGGGGGCCGGGGATACGCAGTATTTT
TRBJ2-3 | TRBV10-3 | - | - | CAIFSGETDTQYF | TGTGCCATCTTCTCAGGGGAAACAGATACGCAGTATTTT
TRBJ2-2 | TRBV2 | - | - | CASKRNTNTGELFF | TGTGCCAGCAAGCGGAATACGAACACCGGGGAGCTGTTTTTT